This TCR beta chain emerged from a study of blood T cell repertoires in COVID-19. For the study at large: Samples of COVID-19 (acute and convalescent) were obtained from the United States, Italy and Spain. Nucleic acid was either cDNA or gDNA, and it came from T cells, B-cell-depleted T cells, or PBMCs.

In the authors' methods: Reference gene primer amplification gave nucleated cell count estimates. Only in-frame clones appear in the TCRdb table, and some are missing; sequencing was by immunoSEQ multiplex PCR. The V and J calls and the clone size are those of that table, but D and trimming were determined from the DNA. The sample lists almost 55,000 clones, over 75% occurring once. The CDR3 contains 16 residues. CDR1 is LGHDT and CDR2 is YNNKEL in the germline V gene (reference sequence). After removal of 2 bases from V and 1 base from J, the junction contained 6 bases not matched to a gene. The sample was peripheral blood. This chain connects TRBV3-1 (or the pseudogene TRBV3-2) to TRBJ2-3; 7 bases agree with TRBD2. The sequence derives from a human donor in a cohort sampled during active COVID-19. The CDR3 sequence: CASSQSGGGGTDTQYF. CDR3 in DNA: TGTGCCAGCAGCCAATCGGGAGGTGGTGGCACAGATACGCAGTATTTT.